The rows below give T cell receptor beta chains drawn from one sample of a study of blood T cell repertoires in COVID-19. The assay was immunoSEQ multiplex PCR, and TCRdb's table has in-frame clones only and misses some. The sample lists 150,000 to 200,000 clones, about 85% occurring once. The sequenced sample consisted of peripheral blood. These receptors all come from a person aged 70 to 79 with COVID-19, enrolled during active disease. Each CDR3 is given with its conserved first and last residue. The D gene is left open where the match is weak. Expanded clones get a size class; other rows say once, few or many, or leave the size out.

j_gene	abundance	d_gene	v_gene	CDR3aa	CDR3nt
TRBJ2-1	-	-	TRBV7-9	CASSSQGGDEQFF	TGTGCCAGCAGCTCTCAGGGTGGGGATGAGCAGTTCTTC
TRBJ1-1	-	TRBD1	TRBV6-2/TRBV6-3	CASSSGTGGKNTEAFF	TGTGCCAGCAGTTCCGGGACAGGGGGAAAGAACACTGAAGCTTTCTTT
TRBJ2-7	-	-	TRBV6-1	CASSEAGGGGYEQYF	TGTGCCAGCAGTGAAGCTGGAGGGGGGGGGTACGAGCAGTACTTC
TRBJ2-7	-	TRBD1	TRBV18	CASSPPGTGTYEQYF	TGTGCCAGCTCACCACCCGGGACAGGGACCTACGAGCAGTACTTC
TRBJ2-7	-	-	TRBV7-2	CASSSAYEQYF	TGTGCCAGCAGCTCCGCCTACGAGCAGTACTTC
TRBJ2-1	-	TRBD2	TRBV4-1	CASSPGTSSYNEQFF	TGCGCCAGCAGCCCCGGGACTAGCTCCTACAATGAGCAGTTCTTC
TRBJ1-2	few	-	TRBV6-2/TRBV6-3	CASSQNGYGYTF	TGTGCCAGCAGCCAAAACGGTTATGGCTACACCTTC
TRBJ2-1	-	TRBD2	TRBV10-3	CAISGSSSGPYNEQFF	TGTGCCATCAGTGGCTCTTCTAGCGGTCCCTACAATGAGCAGTTCTTC
TRBJ2-7	-	-	TRBV9	CASSVGSSYEQYF	TGTGCCAGCAGCGTAGGTAGTAGTTACGAGCAGTACTTC
TRBJ1-2	-	TRBD1	TRBV5-1	CASSLALGQGMRRYGYTF	TGCGCCAGCAGCTTGGCATTAGGACAGGGTATGAGACGGTATGGCTACACCTTC
TRBJ2-1	-	TRBD1	TRBV27	CASSSNRDRARNEQFF	TGTGCCAGCAGTAGTAACCGGGACAGGGCGAGGAATGAGCAGTTCTTC
TRBJ1-4	-	TRBD1	TRBV9	CASSETGGVGEKLFF	TGTGCCAGCAGCGAGACAGGGGGCGTGGGTGAAAAACTGTTTTTT
TRBJ2-5	-	TRBD2	TRBV6-6	CASTNQAGGETQYF	TGTGCCAGCACCAACCAGGCGGGAGGCGAGACCCAGTACTTC
TRBJ1-2	few	-	TRBV6-5	CASSHGGLTNYGYTF	TGTGCCAGCAGTCACGGGGGACTTACTAACTATGGCTACACCTTC
TRBJ2-3	-	-	TRBV6-5	CASSYSRRSSTDTQYF	TGTGCCAGCAGTTACTCGCGCAGGTCAAGCACAGATACGCAGTATTTT
TRBJ2-3	-	-	TRBV6-6	CASSGGPDTQYF	TGTGCCAGCAGCGGGGGGCCAGATACGCAGTATTTT
TRBJ1-5	-	TRBD1	TRBV2	CASSVRGTVFSNQPQHF	TGTGCCAGCAGTGTCCGGGGGACAGTCTTTAGCAATCAGCCCCAGCATTTT
TRBJ2-3	-	-	TRBV28	CASTPRTTDTQYF	TGTGCCAGCACTCCGCGTACCACAGATACGCAGTATTTT
TRBJ2-2	-	-	TRBV25-1	CASSEYRGNTGELFF	TGTGCCAGCAGTGAATACAGGGGTAACACCGGGGAGCTGTTTTTT
TRBJ2-7	-	-	TRBV4-3	CASSQAYPPNEQYF	TGCGCCAGCAGCCAGGCTTATCCACCGAACGAGCAGTACTTC
TRBJ2-7	-	TRBD2	TRBV7-2	CASSPSAGVVPYEQYF	TGTGCCAGCAGCCCTTCGGCGGGAGTGGTTCCCTACGAGCAGTACTTC
TRBJ2-4	-	TRBD2	TRBV11-2	CASSPLGLVVAIQYF	TGTGCCAGCAGCCCCCTTGGACTAGTGGTGGCCATTCAGTACTTC
TRBJ2-5	-	-	TRBV29-1	CSVEGLLTGLETQYF	TGCAGCGTTGAGGGGCTGCTAACAGGGCTGGAGACCCAGTACTTC
TRBJ2-1	-	TRBD1	TRBV5-1	CASSLRLQGVDEQFF	TGCGCCAGCAGCTTGAGACTGCAGGGGGTTGATGAGCAGTTCTTC
TRBJ1-5	-	TRBD1	TRBV18	CASSRDRGPDQPQHF	TGTGCCAGCTCACGGGACAGGGGGCCGGATCAGCCCCAGCATTTT
TRBJ2-3	-	-	TRBV7-2	CASHPGYSTDTQYF	TGTGCCAGCCACCCGGGGTACAGCACAGATACGCAGTATTTT
TRBJ2-7	-	-	TRBV6-5	CASSYAGYYEQYF	TGTGCCAGCAGTTACGCAGGGTACTACGAGCAGTACTTC
TRBJ1-5	-	TRBD1	TRBV5-6	CASSFDRAEAPQHF	TGTGCCAGCAGCTTCGACAGGGCGGAAGCGCCCCAGCATTTT
TRBJ2-4	-	-	TRBV29-1	CSARLGVANIQYF	TGCAGCGCTAGACTAGGCGTAGCGAACATTCAGTACTTC
TRBJ2-7	-	TRBD1	TRBV15	CATSRGRDRVSYEQYF	TGTGCCACCAGCAGAGGGAGGGACAGGGTCTCCTACGAGCAGTACTTC
TRBJ2-3	-	TRBD2	TRBV6-5	CASSPTSGGTDTQYF	TGTGCCAGCAGCCCGACTAGCGGGGGCACAGATACGCAGTATTTT
TRBJ2-1	-	TRBD2	TRBV28	CASSSLPTSGIVDEQFF	TGTGCCAGCAGTTCCCTCCCCACTAGCGGGATTGTGGATGAGCAGTTCTTC
TRBJ1-5	-	TRBD1	TRBV5-5	CASSLGDRGNQPQHF	TGTGCCAGCAGCTTGGGGGACAGGGGCAATCAGCCCCAGCATTTT
TRBJ1-6	-	-	TRBV7-9	CASAGMGNSPLHF	TGTGCCAGCGCAGGGATGGGTAATTCACCCCTCCACTTT
TRBJ2-1	few	-	TRBV5-1	CASSLDSPGKNEQFF	TGCGCCAGCAGCCTGGACTCCCCGGGGAAAAATGAGCAGTTCTTC
TRBJ2-7	many	-	TRBV20-1	CSAQTDYEQYF	TGCAGTGCCCAGACAGACTACGAGCAGTACTTC
TRBJ2-1	few	TRBD1	TRBV5-1	CASSFSTTGAGYNEQFF	TGCGCCAGCAGCTTCTCTACCACAGGGGCGGGCTACAATGAGCAGTTCTTC